One T cell receptor (beta chain) is described in this entry. Its antigen is not identified. The data are from a study of cytomegalovirus exposure and HLA in healthy donors. Notes on the study in general: A later analysis found common viral pathogens apparently linked to several of the most significant clusters.

PCR used 60 Vbeta primers and 13 Jbeta primers. This table comes from immunoSEQ multiplex PCR, and its TCRdb copy is limited to in-frame clones, with some not included. This table holds 150,000 to 200,000 clones, around 84% found once. Germline V gene data show CDR1 as SGHVS and CDR2 as FQNEAQ. The CDR3 runs 17 residues. The V end lost 1 base, the J end lost 0 bases, and 13 bases lay between the germline ends. V usage is TRBV7-8 and J usage is TRBJ2-4; possible D gene TRBD2, 5 bases. Sequenced: PBMCs. The source is a male donor in good health and CMV-seropositive. This chain's CDR3 is CASSLDLRVLAKNIQYF. The CDR3 DNA follows: TGTGCCAGCAGCTTAGATCTGCGGGTTCTAGCCAAAAACATTCAGTACTTC.